This TCR beta chain was captured by sequencing in a study of CD8 T cells in Susac syndrome. In germline, CDR1 is PRHDT, CDR2 FYEKMQ (reference sequence). The CDR3 is made up of 17 amino acids. J lost 1 base, V lost 5 bases, and 10 bases had no gene match. Random hexamers were used to reverse transcribe an amount of roughly 0.45 to 1 ug RNA. TCRdb independently ran MiXCR on the immunoSEQ multiplex PCR reads; one entry per CDR3 protein. Here the sample spans more than 150,000 distinct CDR3 sequences, 90% to 97% being singletons. Sequencing used CD4+ T cells from PBMCs. V usage is TRBV13 and J usage is TRBJ1-3; TRBD1 matches 8 bases. This clonotype was sampled from a human donor with Susac syndrome. CDR3 in DNA: TGTGCCAGCAGCCACAGACAGGGGATCTTATCTGGAAACACCATATATTTT. This codes for CASSHRQGILSGNTIYF.